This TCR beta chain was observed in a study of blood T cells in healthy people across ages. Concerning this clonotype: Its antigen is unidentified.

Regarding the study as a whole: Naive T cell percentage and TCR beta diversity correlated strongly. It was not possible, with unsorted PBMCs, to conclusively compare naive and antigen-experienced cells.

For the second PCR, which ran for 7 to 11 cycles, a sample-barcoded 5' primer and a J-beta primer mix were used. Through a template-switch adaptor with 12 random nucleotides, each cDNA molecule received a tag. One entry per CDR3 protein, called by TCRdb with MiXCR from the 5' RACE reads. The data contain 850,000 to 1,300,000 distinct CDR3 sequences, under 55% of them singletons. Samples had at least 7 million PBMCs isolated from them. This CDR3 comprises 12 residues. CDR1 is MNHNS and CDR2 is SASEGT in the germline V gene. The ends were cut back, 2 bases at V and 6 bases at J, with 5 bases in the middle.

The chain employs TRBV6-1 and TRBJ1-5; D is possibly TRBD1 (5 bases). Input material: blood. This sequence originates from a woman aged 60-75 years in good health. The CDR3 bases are TGTGCCAGCAGTGAAAGGGGTCAGCCCCAGCATTTT. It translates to CASSERGQPQHF.